This TCR beta chain came from a study of cytomegalovirus exposure and HLA in healthy donors. V lost 8 bases and J 4 bases, leaving 14 bases between the germline ends. CDR1 MDHEN and CDR2 SYDVKM come from the germline V gene. This CDR3 comprises 13 residues. Sequenced by immunoSEQ multiplex PCR; TCRdb stores in-frame clones only, minus some. The data show around 250,000 clones, 90% seen once. Overall study findings and caveats: Some TCR beta chains (roughly 150 of them) were listed as cytomegalovirus-associated. Subsequent analysis of the 95 to 150 validation repertoires found a tendency for first-cohort TCR clusters to co-occur.

Comments on this clone: The antigen is unknown.

The rearrangement links TRBV28 to TRBJ1-1, with D possibly being TRBD1 (5 bases). The sequence was obtained from a woman aged 18 to 35 in good health and CMV-seronegative. Sequencing was performed on PBMCs. The CDR3 bases are TGTGCCAGCTTGCAGGCCGGGGGCACTGAAGCTTTCTTT. Its protein product is CASLQAGGTEAFF.